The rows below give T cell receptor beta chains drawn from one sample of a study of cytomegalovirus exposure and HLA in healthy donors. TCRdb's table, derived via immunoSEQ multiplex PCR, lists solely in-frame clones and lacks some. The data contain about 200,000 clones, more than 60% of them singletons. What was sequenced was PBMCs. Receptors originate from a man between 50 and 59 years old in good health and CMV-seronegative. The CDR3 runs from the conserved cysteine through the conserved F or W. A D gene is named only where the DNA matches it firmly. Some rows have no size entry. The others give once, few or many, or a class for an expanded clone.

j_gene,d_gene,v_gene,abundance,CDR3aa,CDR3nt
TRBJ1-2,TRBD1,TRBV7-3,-,CASSLQGEDYGYTF,TGTGCCAGCAGCTTACAGGGGGAGGACTATGGCTACACCTTC
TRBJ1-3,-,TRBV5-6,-,CASSLGAGALGEAIYF,TGTGCCAGCAGCTTGGGGGCAGGAGCCTTGGGAGAGGCCATATATTTT
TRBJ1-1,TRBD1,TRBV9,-,CASSMGQGSEAFF,TGTGCCAGCAGCATGGGACAGGGGTCCGAAGCTTTCTTT
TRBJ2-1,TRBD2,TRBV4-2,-,CASSPSGRVGNEQFF,TGTGCCAGCAGCCCCTCAGGGAGGGTGGGGAATGAGCAGTTCTTC
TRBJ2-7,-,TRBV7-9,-,CASSFSGSYEQYF,TGTGCCAGCAGCTTTAGCGGTTCCTACGAGCAGTACTTC
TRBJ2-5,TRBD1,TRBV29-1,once,CSVLIGGRGLETQYF,TGCAGCGTTCTTATTGGCGGCAGGGGGCTGGAGACCCAGTACTTC
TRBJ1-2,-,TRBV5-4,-,CASSQLSPQGQGGYGYTF,TGTGCCAGCAGTCAGCTTTCTCCCCAGGGCCAGGGAGGCTATGGCTACACCTTC
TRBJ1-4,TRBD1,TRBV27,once,CASRPQGAANEKLFF,TGTGCCAGCAGACCTCAGGGGGCAGCTAATGAAAAACTGTTTTTT
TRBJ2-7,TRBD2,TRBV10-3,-,CAISESVAGGRVTSYEQYF,TGTGCCATCAGTGAGTCGGTAGCGGGAGGGCGAGTTACGTCCTACGAGCAGTACTTC
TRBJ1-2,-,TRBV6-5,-,CASGEPAATYGYTF,TGTGCCAGCGGAGAGCCGGCAGCGACCTATGGCTACACCTTC
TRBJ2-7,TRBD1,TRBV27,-,CASSSTGGIYEQYF,TGTGCCAGCAGTTCCACAGGGGGAATCTACGAGCAGTACTTC
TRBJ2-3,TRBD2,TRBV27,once,CASSLAGRADTQYF,TGTGCCAGCAGTCTAGCGGGACGGGCAGATACGCAGTATTTT
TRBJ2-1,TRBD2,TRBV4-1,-,CASSQDRSASGNYNEQFF,TGCGCCAGCAGCCAAGATAGATCAGCGAGCGGGAACTACAATGAGCAGTTCTTC
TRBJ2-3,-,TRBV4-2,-,CASSQVTGDFSADTQYF,TGTGCCAGCAGCCAAGTTACGGGGGATTTTTCAGCGGATACGCAGTATTTT
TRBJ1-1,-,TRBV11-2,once,CASSLGPNMNTEAFF,TGTGCCAGCAGCTTAGGGCCAAACATGAACACTGAAGCTTTCTTT
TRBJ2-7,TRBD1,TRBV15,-,CATSRDRPSYEQYF,TGTGCCACCAGCAGGGACAGGCCCTCCTACGAGCAGTACTTC
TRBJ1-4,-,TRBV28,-,CASSFSGATNEKLFF,TGTGCCAGCAGTTTTTCGGGAGCAACTAATGAAAAACTGTTTTTT
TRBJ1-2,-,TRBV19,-,CASSTPPQRQYTF,TGTGCCAGTAGTACCCCCCCCCAGCGCCAGTACACCTTC
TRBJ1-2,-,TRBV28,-,CASSLNTGSGYTF,TGTGCCAGCAGTTTAAATACAGGGAGTGGCTACACCTTC
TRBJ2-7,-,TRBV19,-,CASSIGRGGYEQYF,TGTGCCAGTAGTATCGGCAGGGGTGGCTACGAGCAGTACTTC
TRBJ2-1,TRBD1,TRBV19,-,CASSPGTGGFEQFF,TGTGCCAGTAGCCCCGGGACAGGGGGCTTTGAGCAGTTCTTC
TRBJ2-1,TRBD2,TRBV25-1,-,CASRIAGGGEQFF,TGTGCCAGCAGAATAGCGGGAGGAGGTGAGCAGTTCTTC
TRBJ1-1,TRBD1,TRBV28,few,CASSFHHYRGRLDTEAFF,TGTGCCAGCAGTTTCCACCACTACAGGGGGCGCTTGGACACTGAAGCTTTCTTT
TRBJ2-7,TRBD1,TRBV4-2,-,CASSQEETGTGTYEQYF,TGTGCCAGCAGCCAAGAAGAGACCGGGACAGGGACCTACGAGCAGTACTTC
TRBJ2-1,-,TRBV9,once,CASSPLDSNEQFF,TGTGCCAGCAGCCCACTGGACAGTAATGAGCAGTTCTTC
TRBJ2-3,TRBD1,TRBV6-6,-,CASRNRGADTQYF,TGTGCCAGCAGGAACAGGGGAGCAGATACGCAGTATTTT
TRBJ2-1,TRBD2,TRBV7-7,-,CASSPHGAGYGNEQFF,TGTGCCAGCAGCCCCCATGGAGCGGGATATGGCAATGAGCAGTTCTTC